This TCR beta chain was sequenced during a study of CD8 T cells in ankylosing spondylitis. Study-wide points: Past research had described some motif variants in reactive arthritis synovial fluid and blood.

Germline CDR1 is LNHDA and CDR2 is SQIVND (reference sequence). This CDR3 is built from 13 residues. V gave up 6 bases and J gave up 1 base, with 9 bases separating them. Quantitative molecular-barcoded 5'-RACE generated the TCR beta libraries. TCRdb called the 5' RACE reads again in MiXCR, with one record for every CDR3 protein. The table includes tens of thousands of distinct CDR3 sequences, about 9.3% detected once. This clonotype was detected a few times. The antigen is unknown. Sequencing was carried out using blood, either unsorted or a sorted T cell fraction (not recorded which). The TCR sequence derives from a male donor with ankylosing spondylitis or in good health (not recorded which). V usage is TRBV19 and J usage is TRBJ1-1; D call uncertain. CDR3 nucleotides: TGTGCCAGTAGCTCCAAGAGGAACACTGAAGCTTTCTTT. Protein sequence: CASSSKRNTEAFF.